One T cell receptor beta chain is described in this entry. The antigen is unknown. Two nested PCRs, run for approximately 16 and 9 cycles, were applied to TCRalpha and TCRbeta cDNA. Reprocessing the 5' RACE reads, TCRdb reports a single entry for every CDR3 protein and omits DNA. The sample's table shows about 160,000 distinct CDR3 sequences. This entry comes from a study of monozygotic twins with inflammatory bowel disease. Study-level findings and limits: A lone strong IBD-associated signal or clonotype found no support. Clonotypes shared with others were fewer in IBD patients than in healthy twins, especially with disease activity. Possibly reflecting limited power, no difference in repertoire similarity was found between concordant and discordant twins.

Germline CDR1 and CDR2: MNHEY and SVGAGI. The CDR3 extends over 12 amino acids. The receptor was derived from a human donor with ulcerative colitis or Crohn's disease, or a healthy co-twin of an affected twin (not recorded which). The gene calls are TRBV6-5 and TRBJ2-1. Sequencing input: blood. The CDR3 here is CASSSLAYEQFF.